This T cell receptor (beta chain) derives from a study of blood T cell repertoires in COVID-19. V was clipped by 6 bases and J by 4 bases; unmatched bases: 12. CDR3 size: 15 residues. Germline loops: CDR1 MNHEY, CDR2 SMNVEV (reference sequence). Here immunoSEQ multiplex PCR was the method, and the copy in TCRdb shows in-frame clones only, minus some. There are 250,000 to 300,000 clones in the sample; 81% occur only once, and about 3.2% lies in the top ten. The rearrangement uses TRBV27 and TRBJ2-7; 7 bases match TRBD1. This receptor was taken from a woman in her sixties or seventies with active or convalescent COVID-19. Sequenced material: peripheral blood. CDR3 amino acids: CASRQLSGQSYEQYF. DNA of the CDR3: TGTGCCAGCAGACAACTTTCGGGACAGAGTTACGAGCAGTACTTC.